The subject of this entry is one T cell receptor beta chain. The CDR3 sequence is 14 residues long. The germline CDR1 and CDR2 sequences are MNHEY and SMNVEV (reference sequence). V was trimmed by 3 bases and J by 3 bases, leaving 11 bases between them. In the authors' workflow: Reference gene primers were amplified, and this amplification served to estimate nucleated cell counts. Method: immunoSEQ multiplex PCR; TCRdb's copy keeps in-frame clones and lacks some. V and J calls and clone size come straight from that table; D and trimming were deduced from the DNA. The repertoire holds a few hundred thousand clones, with 88% as singletons. These data originate in a study of blood T cell repertoires in COVID-19.

The J gene is TRBJ1-1, the V gene TRBV27, with D uncertain. What was sequenced was peripheral blood. The origin of this receptor is a woman younger than 45 with COVID-19, enrolled during active disease. The CDR3 DNA follows: TGTGCCAGCAGTTTTTGGGCTTCCGACACTGAAGCTTTCTTT. Protein sequence: CASSFWASDTEAFF.